Reported below is one T cell receptor beta chain. Its target is not known. This specimen comes from a study of type 1 and type 2 diabetes patients. The wider study: The cohort mixed type 1 diabetes, type 2 diabetes and nondiabetic donors. From PBMCs, CD4+ and CD8+ T cells were isolated by magnetic microbeads.

Genomic DNA was the PCR template. A primer set of 30 forward and 13 reverse primers amplified the CDR3. MiXCR, run by TCRdb on the multiplex PCR reads, gives a single entry per CDR3 protein. Of approximately 260,000 distinct CDR3 sequences listed, approximately 50% were seen once; the top ten hold around 15%. Points from the study as a whole: Some expanded clones seen only in T1D might occur in additional T2D or control samples. V and J gene usage correlated at about 0.97 between type 2 diabetes and control samples.

The CDR3 sequence is 14 residues long. Germline V gene sequence: CDR1 LNHDA, CDR2 SQIVND (reference sequence). Trimming took 3 bases from V and 6 from J, leaving 12 bases between them. Sample: peripheral blood mononuclear cells (PBMCs). This chain uses TRBV19 with TRBJ2-1; D is possibly TRBD2 (6 bases). This sequence was found in a young man with type 2 diabetes. The CDR3 coding sequence is TGTGCCAGTAGTATGGGGGGTTCGGGCAATGAGCAGTTCTTC. Protein: CASSMGGSGNEQFF.